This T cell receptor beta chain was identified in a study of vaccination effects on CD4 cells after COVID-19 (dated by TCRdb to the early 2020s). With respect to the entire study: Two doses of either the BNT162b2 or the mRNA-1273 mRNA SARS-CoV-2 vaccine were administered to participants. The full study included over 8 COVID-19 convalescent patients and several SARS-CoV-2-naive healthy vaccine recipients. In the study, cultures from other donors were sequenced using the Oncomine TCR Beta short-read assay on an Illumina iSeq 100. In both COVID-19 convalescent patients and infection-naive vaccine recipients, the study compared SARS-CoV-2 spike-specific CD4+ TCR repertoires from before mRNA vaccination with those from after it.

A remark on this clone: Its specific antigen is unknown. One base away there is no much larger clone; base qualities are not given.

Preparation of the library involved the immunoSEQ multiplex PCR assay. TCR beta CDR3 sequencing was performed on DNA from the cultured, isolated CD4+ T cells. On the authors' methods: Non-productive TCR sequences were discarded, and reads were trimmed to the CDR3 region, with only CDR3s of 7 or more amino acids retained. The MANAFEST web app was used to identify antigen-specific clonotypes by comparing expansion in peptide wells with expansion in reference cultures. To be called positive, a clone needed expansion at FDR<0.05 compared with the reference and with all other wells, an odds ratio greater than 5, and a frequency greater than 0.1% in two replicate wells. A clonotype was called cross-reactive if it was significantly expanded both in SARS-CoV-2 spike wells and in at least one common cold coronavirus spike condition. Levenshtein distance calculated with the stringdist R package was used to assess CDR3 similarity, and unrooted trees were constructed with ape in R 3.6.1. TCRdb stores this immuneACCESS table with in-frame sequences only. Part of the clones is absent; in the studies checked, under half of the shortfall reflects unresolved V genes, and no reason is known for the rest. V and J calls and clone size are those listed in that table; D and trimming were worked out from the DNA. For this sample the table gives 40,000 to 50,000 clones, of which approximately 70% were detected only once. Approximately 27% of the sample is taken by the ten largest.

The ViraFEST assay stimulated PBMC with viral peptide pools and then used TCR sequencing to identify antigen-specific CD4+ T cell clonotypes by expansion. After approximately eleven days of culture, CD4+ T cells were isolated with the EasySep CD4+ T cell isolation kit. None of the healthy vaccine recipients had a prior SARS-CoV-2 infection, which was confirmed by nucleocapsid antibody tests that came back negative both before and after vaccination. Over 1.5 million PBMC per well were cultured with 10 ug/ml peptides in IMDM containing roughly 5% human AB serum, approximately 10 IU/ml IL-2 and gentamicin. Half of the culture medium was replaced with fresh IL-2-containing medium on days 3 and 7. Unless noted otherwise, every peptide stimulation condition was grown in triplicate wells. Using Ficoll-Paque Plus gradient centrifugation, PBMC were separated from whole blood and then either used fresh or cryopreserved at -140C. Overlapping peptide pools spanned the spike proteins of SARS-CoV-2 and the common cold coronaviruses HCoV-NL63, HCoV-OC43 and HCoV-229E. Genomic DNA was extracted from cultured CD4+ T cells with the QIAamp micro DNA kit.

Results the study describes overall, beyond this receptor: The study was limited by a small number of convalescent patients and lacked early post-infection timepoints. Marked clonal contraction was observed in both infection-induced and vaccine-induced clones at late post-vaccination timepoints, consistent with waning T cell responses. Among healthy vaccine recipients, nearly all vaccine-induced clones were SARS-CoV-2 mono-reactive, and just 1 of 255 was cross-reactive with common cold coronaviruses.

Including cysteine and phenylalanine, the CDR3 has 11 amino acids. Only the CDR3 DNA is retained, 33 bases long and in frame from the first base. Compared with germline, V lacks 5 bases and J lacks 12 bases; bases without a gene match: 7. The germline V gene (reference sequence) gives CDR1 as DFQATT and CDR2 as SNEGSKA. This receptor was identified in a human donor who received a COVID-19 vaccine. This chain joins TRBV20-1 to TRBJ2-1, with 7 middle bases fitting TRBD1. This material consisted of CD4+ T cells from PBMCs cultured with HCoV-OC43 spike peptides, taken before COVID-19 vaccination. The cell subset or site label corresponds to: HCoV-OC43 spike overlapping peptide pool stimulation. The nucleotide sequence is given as TGCAGTGCTCTGGACAGGAAGGCGCAGTTCTTC. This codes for CSALDRKAQFF.